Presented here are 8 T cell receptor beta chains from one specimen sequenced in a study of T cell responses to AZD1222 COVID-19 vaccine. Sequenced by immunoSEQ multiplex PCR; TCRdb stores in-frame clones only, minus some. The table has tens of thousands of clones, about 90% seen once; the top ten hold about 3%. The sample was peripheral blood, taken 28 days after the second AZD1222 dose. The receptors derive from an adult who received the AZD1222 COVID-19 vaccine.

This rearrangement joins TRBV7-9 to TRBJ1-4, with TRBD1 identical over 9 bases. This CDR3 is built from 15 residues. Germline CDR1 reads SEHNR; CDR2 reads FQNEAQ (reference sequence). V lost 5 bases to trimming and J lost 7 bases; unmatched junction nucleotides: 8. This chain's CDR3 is CASSPPRTGVEKLFF. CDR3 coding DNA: TGTGCCAGCAGCCCGCCGAGGACAGGGGTTGAAAAACTGTTTTTT. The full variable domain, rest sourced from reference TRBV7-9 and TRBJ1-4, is DTGVSQNPRHKITKRGQNVTFRCDPISEHNRLYWYRQTLGQGPEFLTYFQNEAQLEKSRLLSDRFSAERPKGSFSTLEIQRTEQGDSAMYLCASSPPRTGVEKLFFGSGTQLSVL.

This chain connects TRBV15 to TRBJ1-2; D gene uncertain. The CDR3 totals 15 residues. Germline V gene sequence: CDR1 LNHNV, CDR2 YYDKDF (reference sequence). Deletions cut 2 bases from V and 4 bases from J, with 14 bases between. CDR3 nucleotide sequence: TGTGCCACCAGCAGAAAGTGGGCAGAACCCTATGGCTACACCTTC. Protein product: CATSRKWAEPYGYTF.

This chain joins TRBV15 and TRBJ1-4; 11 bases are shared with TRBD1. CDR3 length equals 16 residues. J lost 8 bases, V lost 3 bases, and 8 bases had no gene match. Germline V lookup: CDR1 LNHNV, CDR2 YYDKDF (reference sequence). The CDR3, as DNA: TGTGCCACCAGCAGTCCGGGGACAGGGGGGAGAGAAAAACTGTTTTTT. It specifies CATSSPGTGGREKLFF.

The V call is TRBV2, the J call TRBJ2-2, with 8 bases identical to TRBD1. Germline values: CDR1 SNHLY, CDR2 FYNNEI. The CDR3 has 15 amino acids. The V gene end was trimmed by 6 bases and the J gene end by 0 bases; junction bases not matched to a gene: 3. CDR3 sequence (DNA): TGTGCCAGCAGGTTACAGGGGGCGAACACCGGGGAGCTGTTTTTT. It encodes CASRLQGANTGELFF.

The CDR3 is CASTPGGEESPLHF. The CDR3 nucleotides read TGCGCCAGCACCCCGGGGGGCGAGGAGTCACCCCTCCACTTT. The chain joins TRBV5-1 to TRBJ1-6, with D possibly matching TRBD1 (6 bases). Trimming removed 6 bases at V and 10 bases at J, with 17 bases between. Germline-derived CDR1 and CDR2 are SGHRS and YFSETQ. CDR3 length: 14 amino acids.

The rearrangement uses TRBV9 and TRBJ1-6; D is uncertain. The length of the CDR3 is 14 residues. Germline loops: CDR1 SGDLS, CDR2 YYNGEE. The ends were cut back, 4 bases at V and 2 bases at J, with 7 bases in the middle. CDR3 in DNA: TGTGCCAGCAGCACGGGGACCTATAATTCACCCCTCCACTTT. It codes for CASSTGTYNSPLHF.

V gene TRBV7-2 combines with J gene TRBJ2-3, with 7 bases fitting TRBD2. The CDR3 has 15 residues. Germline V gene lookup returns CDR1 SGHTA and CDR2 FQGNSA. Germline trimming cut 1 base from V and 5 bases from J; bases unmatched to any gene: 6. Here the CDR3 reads CASSLVWLAVDTQYF. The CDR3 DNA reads TGTGCCAGCAGCTTAGTATGGCTAGCGGTAGATACGCAGTATTTT.

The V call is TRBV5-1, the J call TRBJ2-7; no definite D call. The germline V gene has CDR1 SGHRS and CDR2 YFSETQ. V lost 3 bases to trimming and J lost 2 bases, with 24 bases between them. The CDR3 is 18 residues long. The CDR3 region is CASSSGAVPLIVAYEQYF. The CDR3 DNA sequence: TGCGCCAGCAGCTCCGGTGCGGTACCATTAATCGTTGCCTACGAGCAGTACTTC.